A selection of T cell receptor beta chains follows, all from one sample in a study of long-term antiretroviral therapy in people with HIV. The protocol was immunoSEQ multiplex PCR, while the TCRdb copy is restricted to in-frame clones and leaves out a portion. The sample includes about 25,000 clones, roughly 80% seen only once; the top ten take approximately 10%. Here the sequenced sample was unsorted PBMCs, taken 2.1 years after starting antiretroviral therapy. The receptor set was obtained from a man aged 30 to 39 with HIV. The CDR3 runs from the conserved cysteine through the conserved F or W. The D gene is left open where the match is weak. The size of a clone is reported for some rows only, either as once, few or many, or as a class for expanded clones.

D gene,J gene,V gene,clone size,CDR3 protein,CDR3 DNA
TRBD1,TRBJ2-5,TRBV9,-,CASSWGQVETQYF,TGTGCCAGCAGTTGGGGACAGGTGGAGACCCAGTACTTC
-,TRBJ2-7,TRBV7-8,few,CASSLVGEQYF,TGTGCCAGCAGCTTAGTCGGCGAGCAGTACTTC
-,TRBJ2-7,TRBV5-1,few,CASSLAPAASYYEQYF,TGCGCCAGCAGCTTGGCCCCGGCTGCGAGCTACTACGAGCAGTACTTC
TRBD2,TRBJ2-1,TRBV4-3,-,CASSPSGSSYNEQFF,TGCGCCAGCAGCCCTAGCGGAAGCTCCTACAATGAGCAGTTCTTC
-,TRBJ2-4,TRBV28,-,CASSLGPLALASKNIQYF,TGTGCCAGCAGTTTAGGGCCCTTAGCGCTAGCGAGCAAAAACATTCAGTACTTC
-,TRBJ1-1,TRBV29-1,-,CSVGGDREAFF,TGCAGCGTTGGCGGAGACAGAGAAGCTTTCTTT
TRBD2,TRBJ2-7,TRBV28,-,CASSFFIGTSDPLRGSPYEQYF,TGTGCCAGCAGTTTTTTCATTGGGACTAGCGACCCGCTGCGTGGGTCCCCCTACGAGCAGTACTTC
TRBD2,TRBJ2-3,TRBV7-8,-,CASSYPTSGSTDTQYF,TGTGCCAGCAGCTACCCGACTAGCGGTAGCACAGATACGCAGTATTTT
TRBD2,TRBJ2-2,TRBV4-1,-,CASSLKGLAAMNTGELFF,TGCGCCAGCAGCCTTAAGGGACTAGCGGCTATGAACACCGGGGAGCTGTTTTTT
TRBD1,TRBJ1-1,TRBV5-5,-,CASSLYSQGGTEAFF,TGTGCCAGCAGCTTGTATTCGCAGGGGGGGACCGAGGCTTTCTTT
-,TRBJ2-7,TRBV5-6,-,CASSVPGTGAYEQYF,TGTGCCAGCAGCGTTCCCGGGACTGGAGCCTACGAGCAGTACTTC
-,TRBJ1-1,TRBV6-5,-,CASRYFSPNTEAFF,TGTGCCAGCAGGTACTTCTCTCCGAACACTGAAGCTTTCTTT
-,TRBJ2-1,TRBV11-2,-,CASSPRGGGLSVYNEQFF,TGTGCCAGCAGCCCCAGGGGGGGAGGATTGTCGGTTTACAATGAGCAGTTCTTC
-,TRBJ2-3,TRBV4-1,-,CASSPLGTDAGGTQYF,TGCGCCAGCAGCCCCCTAGGGACCGACGCCGGCGGTACGCAGTATTTT
-,TRBJ1-6,TRBV11-2,-,CASSLLQGSPLHF,TGTGCCAGCAGCTTACTACAGGGTTCACCCCTCCACTTT
TRBD2,TRBJ2-1,TRBV5-1,-,CASSSGGSYNEQFF,TGCGCCAGCAGCTCGGGAGGCTCCTACAATGAGCAGTTCTTC
-,TRBJ2-7,TRBV5-6,-,CASSPPSANSYEQYF,TGTGCCAGCAGCCCGCCCTCGGCAAACTCCTACGAGCAGTACTTC
-,TRBJ2-7,TRBV25-1,few,CASSEGGGYEQYF,TGTGCCAGCAGTGAGGGGGGCGGCTACGAGCAGTACTTC
-,TRBJ1-3,TRBV6-6,-,CASTGGNTIYF,TGTGCCAGCACCGGCGGAAACACCATATATTTT
-,TRBJ2-3,TRBV15,-,CATSKRSGPSTDTQYF,TGTGCCACCAGCAAAAGGTCAGGGCCTAGCACAGATACGCAGTATTTT
-,TRBJ1-5,TRBV19,-,CASSMGGSNQPQHF,TGTGCCAGTAGTATGGGGGGAAGCAATCAGCCCCAGCATTTT
-,TRBJ1-4,TRBV5-1,-,CASSPTGSANEKLFF,TGCGCCAGCAGCCCCACGGGTTCAGCTAATGAAAAACTGTTTTTT
TRBD1,TRBJ1-2,TRBV11-2,medium-sized,CASSSQGGSYGYTF,TGTGCCAGCAGCTCCCAGGGGGGAAGTTATGGCTACACCTTC
-,TRBJ1-3,TRBV19,-,CASSIGGTGSFPGNTIYF,TGTGCCAGTAGTATAGGTGGAACAGGATCCTTTCCTGGAAACACCATATATTTT
-,TRBJ2-3,TRBV5-1,-,CASSLDGTGSDTQYF,TGCGCCAGCAGCTTGGACGGGACTGGGTCAGATACGCAGTATTTT
TRBD1,TRBJ2-7,TRBV11-3,-,CASSADRTGSHEQYF,TGTGCCAGCAGCGCCGACCGGACAGGGTCCCACGAGCAGTACTTC
TRBD2,TRBJ2-1,TRBV5-5,-,CASSTGLAGALRGDEQFF,TGTGCCAGCAGCACCGGACTAGCGGGGGCCCTACGGGGGGATGAGCAGTTCTTC
-,TRBJ1-4,TRBV2,few,CASSEVGSGLGVLFF,TGTGCCAGCAGTGAAGTGGGGTCAGGGCTGGGAGTGCTGTTTTTT